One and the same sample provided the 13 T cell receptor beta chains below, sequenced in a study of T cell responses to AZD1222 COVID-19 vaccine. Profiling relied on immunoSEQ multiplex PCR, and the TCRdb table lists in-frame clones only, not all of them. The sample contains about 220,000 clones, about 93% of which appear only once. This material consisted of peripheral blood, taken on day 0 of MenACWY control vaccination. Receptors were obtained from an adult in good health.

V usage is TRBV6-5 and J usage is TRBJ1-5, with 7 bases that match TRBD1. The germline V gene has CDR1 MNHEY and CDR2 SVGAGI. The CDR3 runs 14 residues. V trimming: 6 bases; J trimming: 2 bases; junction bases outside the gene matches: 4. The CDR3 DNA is TGTGCCAGCAGCGCAGGGACAGGCAATCAGCCCCAGCATTTT. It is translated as CASSAGTGNQPQHF.

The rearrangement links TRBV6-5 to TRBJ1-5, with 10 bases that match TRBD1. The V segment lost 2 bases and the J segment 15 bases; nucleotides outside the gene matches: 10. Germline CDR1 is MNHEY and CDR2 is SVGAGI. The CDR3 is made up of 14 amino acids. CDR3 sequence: CASSYDGGTGVWHF. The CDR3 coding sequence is TGTGCCAGCAGTTACGATGGAGGGACAGGGGTCTGGCATTTT.

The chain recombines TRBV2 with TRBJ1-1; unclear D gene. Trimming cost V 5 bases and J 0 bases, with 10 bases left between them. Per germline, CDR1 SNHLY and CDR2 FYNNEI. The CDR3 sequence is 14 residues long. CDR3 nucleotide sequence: TGTGCCAGCAGTCAGACACTTCTGAACACTGAAGCTTTCTTT. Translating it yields CASSQTLLNTEAFF.

The CDR3: CAISERDSPLHF. The CDR3 DNA follows: TGTGCCATCAGTGAGCGGGACTCACCCCTCCACTTT. The chain employs TRBV10-3 and TRBJ1-6; perhaps TRBD1 as D (5 bases). Germline V gene data show CDR1 as ENHRY and CDR2 as SYGVKD. Trimming took 2 bases from V and 10 from J, leaving 6 bases between them. This CDR3 contains 12 residues.

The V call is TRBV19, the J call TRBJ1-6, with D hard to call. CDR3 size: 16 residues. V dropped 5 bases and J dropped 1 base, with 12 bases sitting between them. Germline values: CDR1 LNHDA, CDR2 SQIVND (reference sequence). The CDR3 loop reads CASSVTEGSYNSPLHF. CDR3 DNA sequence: TGTGCCAGTAGTGTTACTGAAGGGTCCTATAATTCACCCCTCCACTTT.

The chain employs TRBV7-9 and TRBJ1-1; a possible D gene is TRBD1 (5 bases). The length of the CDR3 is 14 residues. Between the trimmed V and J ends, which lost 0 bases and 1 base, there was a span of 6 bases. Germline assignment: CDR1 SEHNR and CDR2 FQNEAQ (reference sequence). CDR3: CASSLARENTEAFF. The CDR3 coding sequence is TGTGCCAGCAGCTTAGCCAGGGAGAACACTGAAGCTTTCTTT.

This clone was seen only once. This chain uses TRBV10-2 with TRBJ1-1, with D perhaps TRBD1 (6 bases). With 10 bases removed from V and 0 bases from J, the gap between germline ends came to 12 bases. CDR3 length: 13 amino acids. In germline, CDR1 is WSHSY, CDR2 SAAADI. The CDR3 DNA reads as TGCGCCACCCAGGGGCCGATGAACACTGAAGCTTTCTTT. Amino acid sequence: CATQGPMNTEAFF.

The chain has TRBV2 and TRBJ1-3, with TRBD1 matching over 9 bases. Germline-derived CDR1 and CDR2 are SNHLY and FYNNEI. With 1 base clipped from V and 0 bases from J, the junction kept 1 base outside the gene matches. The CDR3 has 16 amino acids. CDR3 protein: CASSEGTGASGNTIYF. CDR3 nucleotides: TGTGCCAGCAGTGAAGGGACAGGGGCCTCTGGAAACACCATATATTTT.

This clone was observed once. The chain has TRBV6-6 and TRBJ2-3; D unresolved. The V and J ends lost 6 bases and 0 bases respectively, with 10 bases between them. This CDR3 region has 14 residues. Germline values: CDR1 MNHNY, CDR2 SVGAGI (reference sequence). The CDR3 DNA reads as TGTGCCAGCAGCCCTTCCCCTAGCACAGATACGCAGTATTTT. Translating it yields CASSPSPSTDTQYF.

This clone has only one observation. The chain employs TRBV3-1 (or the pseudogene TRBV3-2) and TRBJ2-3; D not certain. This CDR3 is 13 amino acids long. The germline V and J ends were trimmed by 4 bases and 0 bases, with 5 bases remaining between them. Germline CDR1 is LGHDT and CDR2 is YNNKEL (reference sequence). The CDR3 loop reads CASSRMSTDTQYF. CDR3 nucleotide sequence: TGTGCCAGCAGCCGAATGAGCACAGATACGCAGTATTTT.

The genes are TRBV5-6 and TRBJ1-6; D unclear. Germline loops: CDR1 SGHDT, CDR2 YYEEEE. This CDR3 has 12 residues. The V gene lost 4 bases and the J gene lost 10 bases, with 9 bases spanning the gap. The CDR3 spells CASSPLDSPLHF. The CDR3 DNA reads TGTGCCAGCAGCCCGCTGGACTCACCCCTCCACTTT.

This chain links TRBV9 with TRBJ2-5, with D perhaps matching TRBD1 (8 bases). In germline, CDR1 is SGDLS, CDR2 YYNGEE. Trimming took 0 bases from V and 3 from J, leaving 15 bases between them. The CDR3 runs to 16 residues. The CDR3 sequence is CASSVDRGGEEETQYF. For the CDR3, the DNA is TGTGCCAGCAGCGTAGACAGGGGGGGAGAAGAAGAGACCCAGTACTTC.

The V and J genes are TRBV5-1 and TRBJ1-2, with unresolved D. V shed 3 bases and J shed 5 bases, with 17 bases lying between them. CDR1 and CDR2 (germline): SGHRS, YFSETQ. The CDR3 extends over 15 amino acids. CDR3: CASSSGGPGSYGYTF. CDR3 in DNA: TGCGCCAGCAGCTCCGGAGGACCGGGGAGTTATGGCTACACCTTC.